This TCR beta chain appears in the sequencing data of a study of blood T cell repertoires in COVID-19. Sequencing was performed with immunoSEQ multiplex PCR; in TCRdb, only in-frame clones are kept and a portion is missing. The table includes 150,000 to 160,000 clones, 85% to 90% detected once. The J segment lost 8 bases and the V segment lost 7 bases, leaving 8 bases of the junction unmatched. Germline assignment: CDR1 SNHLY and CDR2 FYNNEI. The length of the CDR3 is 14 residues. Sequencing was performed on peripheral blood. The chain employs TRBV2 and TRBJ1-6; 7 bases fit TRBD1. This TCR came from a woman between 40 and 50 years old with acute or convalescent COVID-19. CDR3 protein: CASIPDRVDSPLHF. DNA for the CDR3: TGTGCCAGCATCCCCGACAGGGTCGATTCACCCCTCCACTTT.